This T cell receptor beta chain appears in the sequencing data of a study of cytomegalovirus exposure and HLA in healthy donors. Findings and caveats of the study: The authors enumerated some 160 TCR beta chains as linked to cytomegalovirus. Through in vitro validation, three CMV-associated chains were shown to be specific for CMV antigens.

Regarding this clone: The antigen remains undetermined.

Germline V gene sequence: CDR1 MDHEN, CDR2 SYDVKM. V was cut by 6 bases and J by 4 bases, with 16 bases left in between. CDR3 length equals 15 residues. Method: immunoSEQ multiplex PCR; TCRdb's copy keeps in-frame clones and lacks some. This sample has over 150,000 clones, with under 90% found just once. The chain combines TRBV28 with TRBJ2-1, with D uncertain. The sample taken for sequencing was PBMCs. This TCR came from a woman aged 18-35 years in good health and CMV-seropositive. In nucleotides, the CDR3 is TGTGCCAGCAGCCCAATCAGCGCGACTTACAATGAGCAGTTCTTC. This encodes CASSPISATYNEQFF. The full variable domain, completed using reference TRBV28 and TRBJ2-1, is DVKVTQSSRYLVKRTGEKVFLECVQDMDHENMFWYRQDPGLGLRLIYFSYDVKMKEKGDIPEGYSVSREKKERFSLILESASTNQTSMYLCASSPISATYNEQFFGPGTRLTVL.